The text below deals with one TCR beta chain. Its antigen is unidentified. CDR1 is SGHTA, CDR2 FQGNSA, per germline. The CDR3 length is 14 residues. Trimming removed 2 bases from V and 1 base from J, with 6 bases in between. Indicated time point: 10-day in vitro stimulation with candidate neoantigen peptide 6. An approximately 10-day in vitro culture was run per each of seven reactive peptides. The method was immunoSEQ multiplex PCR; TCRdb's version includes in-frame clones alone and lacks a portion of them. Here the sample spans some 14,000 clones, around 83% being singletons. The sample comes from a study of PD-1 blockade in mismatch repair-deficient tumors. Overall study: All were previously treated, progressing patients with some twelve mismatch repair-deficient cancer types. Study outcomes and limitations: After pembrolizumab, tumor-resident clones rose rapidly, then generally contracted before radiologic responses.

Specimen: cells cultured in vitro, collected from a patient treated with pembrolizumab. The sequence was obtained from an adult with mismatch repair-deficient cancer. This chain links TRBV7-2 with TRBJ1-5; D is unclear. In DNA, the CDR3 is TGTGCCAGCAGCTTAATGGGAAGCAATCAGCCCCAGCATTTT. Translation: CASSLMGSNQPQHF.